This T cell receptor (beta chain) was found in a study of cytomegalovirus exposure and HLA in healthy donors. Both 60 Vbeta primers and 13 Jbeta primers went into the PCR. Measured with immunoSEQ multiplex PCR; TCRdb has only the in-frame clones, and not every one. The table shows 140,000 or so clones, with around 86% occurring only once. Germline CDR1 and CDR2: LNHDA and SQIVND (reference sequence). Trimming stripped 5 bases from V and 4 bases from J, with 15 bases between. The CDR3 contains 14 residues. Material for sequencing was PBMCs. This sequence was found in a woman aged 25 to 39 in good health and CMV-seronegative. The V call is TRBV19, the J call TRBJ2-7; D is possibly TRBD2 (6 bases). Written as DNA, the CDR3 is TGTGCCAGTAGTCTCGGGGGTCCGACTTACGAGCAGTACTTC. This codes for CASSLGGPTYEQYF.